These 11 T cell receptor beta chains were sequenced from one sample in a study of cytomegalovirus exposure and HLA in healthy donors. 60 Vbeta and 13 Jbeta primers were used in PCR. TCRdb keeps only in-frame clones here, not all; method: immunoSEQ multiplex PCR. Among 100,000 or so clones listed, approximately 74% were seen once. Sequencing was carried out using PBMCs. These receptors all come from a middle-aged woman in good health and CMV-seronegative.

V and J are TRBV27 and TRBJ2-7, with D perhaps TRBD1 (5 bases). The germline V gene has CDR1 MNHEY and CDR2 SMNVEV (reference sequence). The CDR3 covers 14 residues. V was clipped by 3 bases and J by 4 bases, with 13 bases between them. The CDR3 coding sequence is TGTGCCAGCAGTTTTTCACGCAGGGTGTACGAGCAGTACTTC. Translating gives CASSFSRRVYEQYF.

The CDR3 sequence is CASSSTRRGLGYGYTF. In DNA form, the CDR3 reads TGTGCCAGCAGCTCGACTCGTAGGGGCCTCGGCTATGGCTACACCTTC. The gene calls are TRBV11-2 and TRBJ1-2, with D possibly being TRBD1 (5 bases). The V end lost 4 bases, the J end lost 4 bases, and 19 bases lay between the germline ends. Germline V gene data show CDR1 as SGHAT and CDR2 as FQNNGV. This CDR3 has 16 residues.

The chain uses TRBV12-5 and TRBJ1-1; 10 bases map to TRBD1. The CDR3 is 19 amino acids. Losses at the gene ends were 3 bases for V and 1 base for J; bases not matched to a gene: 14. CDR1 is LGHNT, CDR2 FRNRAP, per germline. CDR3 nucleotides: TGTGCTAGTGGTTTTTCTGTACCGGGACAGGGGAAGGCGAACACTGAAGCTTTCTTT. This gives the protein CASGFSVPGQGKANTEAFF.

This chain links TRBV28 with TRBJ1-2; 12 bases match TRBD1. Per germline, CDR1 MDHEN and CDR2 SYDVKM. Unmatched junction bases numbered 7, after V lost 5 bases and J lost 3 bases. The CDR3 consists of 16 residues. The CDR3 sequence: CASSPRDRGRDYGYTF. The CDR3 coding sequence is TGTGCCAGCAGTCCGCGGGACAGGGGGCGAGACTATGGCTACACCTTC.

The chain combines TRBV11-2 with TRBJ1-5; TRBD1 agrees at 9 bases. This CDR3 comprises 14 residues. In germline, CDR1 is SGHAT, CDR2 FQNNGV. The junction had 11 bases not matched to a gene; V was cut back by 5 bases and J by 12 bases. The CDR3 DNA is TGTGCCAGCAGCCTCGGGACAGGGAATCAACTCCAGCATTTT. Protein: CASSLGTGNQLQHF. Together with reference TRBV11-2 and TRBJ1-5, the CDR3 gives the full variable domain: EAGVAQSPRYKIIEKRQSVAFWCNPISGHATLYWYQQILGQGPKLLIQFQNNGVVDDSQLPKDRFSAERLKGVDSTLKIQPAKLEDSAVYLCASSLGTGNQLQHFGDGTRLSIL.

J is TRBJ2-7 and V is TRBV10-3; 8 bases line up with TRBD2. There are 15 residues in the CDR3. CDR1 is ENHRY and CDR2 is SYGVKD in the germline V gene. V shed 6 bases, J shed 1 base, and the junction held 8 bases outside the gene matches. The CDR3 region has the DNA TGTGCCATCAGCCTCAGCCGGGGGGGTTCCTACGAGCAGTACTTC. Protein sequence: CAISLSRGGSYEQYF.

This chain connects TRBV13 to TRBJ2-5; D might be TRBD2 (6 bases). Germline V gene lookup returns CDR1 PRHDT and CDR2 FYEKMQ (reference sequence). This CDR3 comprises 15 residues. The V gene lost 3 bases and the J gene lost 5 bases, with 16 bases spanning the gap. CDR3 sequence: CASSLAPGLEETQYF. CDR3 bases: TGTGCCAGCAGCTTGGCCCCGGGACTCGAGGAGACCCAGTACTTC. The variable domain in full, with the rest retrieved from reference TRBV13 and TRBJ2-5, is AAGVIQSPRHLIKEKRETATLKCYPIPRHDTVYWYQQGPGQDPQFLISFYEKMQSDKGSIPDRFSAQQFSDYHSELNMSSLELGDSALYFCASSLAPGLEETQYFGPGTRLLVL.

The sample holds one count of this clone. Other nucleotide sequences in the sample specify the same CDR3. The rearrangement links TRBV18 to TRBJ2-4; D unclear. Trimming pared 3 bases from V and 5 bases from J, leaving 11 bases between. CDR1 KGHSH and CDR2 LQKENI come from the germline V gene. The CDR3 extends over 14 amino acids. CDR3 sequence: CASSPPAGQNIQYF. Written as DNA, the CDR3 is TGTGCCAGCTCACCCCCCGCCGGTCAAAACATTCAGTACTTC.

This chain links TRBV25-1 with TRBJ1-3; tentatively, D is TRBD1 (5 bases). Germline CDR1 MGHDK, CDR2 SYGVNS. The germline V and J ends were trimmed by 7 bases and 7 bases, with 14 bases remaining between them. The CDR3 sequence is 13 residues long. The CDR3 DNA reads TGTGCCAGCACCAGGGCGGACGTGAACACCATATATTTT. Translated, it gives CASTRADVNTIYF.

This CDR3 is CASSQVGGTGSYEQYF. CDR3 sequence (DNA): TGTGCCAGCAGCCAAGTGGGCGGGACAGGGTCCTACGAGCAGTACTTC. V is TRBV14 and J is TRBJ2-7; 9 bases fit TRBD1. J lost 1 base, V lost 1 base, and 5 bases had no gene match. Looked up from germline, CDR1 is SGHDN and CDR2 is FVKESK. The CDR3 is 16 amino acids.

The sample holds a few counts of this clone. The chain uses TRBV9 and TRBJ1-6; D gene ambiguous. Deletions cut 3 bases from V and 7 bases from J, with 11 bases between. From germline, CDR1 is SGDLS and CDR2 YYNGEE. The CDR3 loop spans 14 amino acids. In DNA, the CDR3 is TGTGCCAGCAGCGCCGACACGGTGAATTCACCCCTCCACTTT. Translation gives CASSADTVNSPLHF.